This T cell receptor (beta chain) was captured in a study of CD8 T cells in ankylosing spondylitis. Overall study findings and caveats: Disease-linked clones had a CD8+ phenotype and relatively low frequency in peripheral blood. Some motif variants were previously reported in reactive arthritis synovial fluid and blood. Roughly 8 highly homologous variants made up a TCR beta motif that seemed to typify ankylosing spondylitis blood. Matched ankylosing spondylitis synovial fluid reportedly contained a significantly enriched population of disease-linked clones.

This clonotype was seen many times. Its matching antigen is unknown. Germline CDR1 and CDR2: SQVTM and ANQGSEA. V lost 4 bases, J lost 2 bases, and 2 bases stayed unmatched. The CDR3 consists of 13 residues. Each TCR beta library was made by quantitative 5'-RACE that incorporated molecular barcodes. TCRdb ran MiXCR on the 5' RACE reads and lists one entry per CDR3 protein. The repertoire holds about 840,000 distinct CDR3 sequences, with approximately 12% as singletons. Input material: blood, either unsorted or a sorted T cell fraction (not recorded which). This clonotype originated in a male donor with ankylosing spondylitis. The chain uses TRBV29-1 and TRBJ2-3, with 8 positions matching TRBD1. CDR3 amino acids: CSVGTGTTDTQYF. The CDR3 DNA reads as TGCAGCGTTGGGACAGGGACCACAGATACGCAGTATTTT.